The entry below gives a single T cell receptor beta chain sequence along with its context. The antigen remains unidentified. This entry comes from a study of shared clonotypes between healthy human individuals. Study-wide findings and caveats: Larger richness was generally estimated for naive than memory subsets.

Profiling relied on immunoSEQ multiplex PCR, and the TCRdb table lists in-frame clones only, not all of them. Of about 2 million clones listed, roughly 94% were seen once; the top ten hold roughly 0.13%. A CD45RA+ naive subset and a CD45RA-negative memory subset were split from CD4+ cells. Germline V CDR1 and CDR2: KGHSH, LQKENI. Trimming removed 3 bases at V and 0 bases at J, with 8 bases between. CDR3 length equals 15 residues. Sequencing was done on a sample of naive CD4+ T cells sorted from blood. The subset: CD45RA+ positively selected. The rearrangement links TRBV18 to TRBJ2-2; D is perhaps TRBD1 (5 bases). This receptor was identified in a man aged 18 to 29 in good health. The CDR3 sequence: CASSPQGSNTGELFF. The CDR3 bases are TGTGCCAGCTCACCTCAGGGCTCGAACACCGGGGAGCTGTTTTTT.